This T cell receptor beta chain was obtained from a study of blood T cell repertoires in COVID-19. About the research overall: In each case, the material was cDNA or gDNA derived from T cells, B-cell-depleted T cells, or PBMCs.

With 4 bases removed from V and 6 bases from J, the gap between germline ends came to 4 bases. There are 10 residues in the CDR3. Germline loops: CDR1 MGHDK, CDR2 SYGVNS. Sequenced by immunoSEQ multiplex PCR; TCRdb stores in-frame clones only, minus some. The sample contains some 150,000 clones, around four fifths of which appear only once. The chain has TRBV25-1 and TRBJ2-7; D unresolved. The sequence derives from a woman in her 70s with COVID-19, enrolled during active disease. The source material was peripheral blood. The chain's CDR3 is CASSAIEQYF. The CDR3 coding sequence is TGTGCCAGCAGTGCAATCGAGCAGTACTTC.